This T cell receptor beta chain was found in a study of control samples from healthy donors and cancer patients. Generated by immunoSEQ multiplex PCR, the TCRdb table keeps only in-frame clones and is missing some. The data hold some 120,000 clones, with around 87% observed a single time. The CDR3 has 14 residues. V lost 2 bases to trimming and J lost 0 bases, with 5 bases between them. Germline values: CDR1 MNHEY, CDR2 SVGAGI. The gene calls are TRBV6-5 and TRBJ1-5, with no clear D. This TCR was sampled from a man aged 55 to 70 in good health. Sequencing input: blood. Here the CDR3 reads CASSYDNSNQPQHF. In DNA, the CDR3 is TGTGCCAGCAGTTACGACAATAGCAATCAGCCCCAGCATTTT.